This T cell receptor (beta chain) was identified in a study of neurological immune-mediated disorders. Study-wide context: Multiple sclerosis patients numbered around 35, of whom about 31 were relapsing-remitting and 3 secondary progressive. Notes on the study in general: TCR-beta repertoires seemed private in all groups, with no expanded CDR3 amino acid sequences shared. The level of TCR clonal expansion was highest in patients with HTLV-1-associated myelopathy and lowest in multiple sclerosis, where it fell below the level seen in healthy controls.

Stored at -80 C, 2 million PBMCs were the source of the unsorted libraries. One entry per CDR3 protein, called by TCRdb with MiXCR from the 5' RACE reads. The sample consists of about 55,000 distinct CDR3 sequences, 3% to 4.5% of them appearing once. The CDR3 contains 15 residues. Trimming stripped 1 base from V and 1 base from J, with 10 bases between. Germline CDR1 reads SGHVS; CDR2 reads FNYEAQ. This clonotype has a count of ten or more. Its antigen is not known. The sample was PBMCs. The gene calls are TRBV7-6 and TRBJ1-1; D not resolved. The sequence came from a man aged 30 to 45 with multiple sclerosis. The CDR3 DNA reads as TGTGCCAGCAGCTTAGAGTTAGGGCCGAACACTGAAGCTTTCTTT. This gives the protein CASSLELGPNTEAFF.